This TCR beta chain appears in the sequencing data of a study of OX40 agonist ivuxolimab in advanced cancers. The repertoire was sequenced with immunoSEQ multiplex PCR; TCRdb's copy has only in-frame clones and lacks some. In the table there are about 34,000 clones, 80% to 95% of which are singletons. Trimming took off 7 bases at V and 12 bases at J, with 16 bases between the two ends. This CDR3 comprises 11 residues. Germline V lookup: CDR1 DFQATT, CDR2 SNEGSKA (reference sequence). J is TRBJ2-1 and V is TRBV20-1, with a tentative D call TRBD2 (6 bases). This material consisted of CD4+ or CD8+ T cells sorted from blood, taken in a trial of the OX40 agonist ivuxolimab. The origin of this receptor is an adult with an advanced solid tumor such as melanoma, head and neck, liver or kidney cancer. CDR3 sequence: CSVGLTGGQFF. CDR3 sequence (DNA): TGCAGTGTGGGGCTCACCGGGGGGCAGTTCTTC.